The 20 T cell receptor beta chains in this list originate from one sample, sequenced in a study of T cell repertoires in cytomegalovirus infection. MiXCR, applied by TCRdb to the reads, yields one record per CDR3 protein. This table holds 310,000 or so distinct CDR3 sequences, roughly 25% found once. The sequenced material came from PBMCs. These receptors all stem from a human donor in good health (CMV status not recorded). Some clones in this sample may be carry-over from other donors' samples.

There are many counts of this clonotype. The chain has TRBV28 and TRBJ1-6; D gene unclear. The length of the CDR3 is 16 residues. Trimming removed 3 bases at V and 0 bases at J, with 9 bases between. Germline-derived CDR1 and CDR2 are MDHEN and SYDVKM. CDR3: CASSFGRSSYNSPLHF. CDR3 nucleotides: TGTGCCAGCAGTTTTGGTCGTAGCTCCTATAATTCACCCCTCCACTTT.

This clonotype was found many times. V and J are TRBV7-8 and TRBJ1-2, with D uncertain. The CDR3 loop spans 14 amino acids. The germline V and J ends were trimmed by 1 base and 4 bases, with 10 bases remaining between them. Germline V gene sequence: CDR1 SGHVS, CDR2 FQNEAQ. This CDR3 is CASSLEGIAYGYTF. CDR3 in DNA: TGTGCCAGCAGCTTAGAGGGCATAGCCTATGGCTACACCTTC.

The chain combines TRBV27 with TRBJ1-6; unclear D gene. The CDR3 contains 13 residues. CDR1 MNHEY and CDR2 SMNVEV come from the germline V gene (reference sequence). Trimming pared 7 bases from V and 7 bases from J, leaving 11 bases between. The CDR3 DNA sequence: TGTGCCAGCACCCTCCAAGGGAATTCACCCCTCCACTTT. Protein sequence: CASTLQGNSPLHF.

The J gene is TRBJ2-7, the V gene TRBV7-9; 8 bases agree with TRBD1. The J segment lost 4 bases and the V segment lost 5 bases, leaving 4 bases of the junction unmatched. There are 13 residues in the CDR3. The germline gives CDR1 SEHNR, CDR2 FQNEAQ (reference sequence). The CDR3 is CASSNGQGYEQYF. DNA for the CDR3: TGTGCCAGCAGCAACGGACAGGGTTACGAGCAGTACTTC.

The V and J genes are TRBV4-1 and TRBJ2-7, with D perhaps matching TRBD1 (5 bases). V lost 0 bases to trimming and J lost 2 bases, with 11 bases between them. Germline CDR1 reads MGHRA; CDR2 reads YSYEKL. The CDR3 consists of 15 residues. CDR3 in amino acids: CASSQERVGAYEQYF. In DNA form, the CDR3 reads TGCGCCAGCAGCCAAGAACGGGTAGGGGCCTACGAGCAGTACTTC.

The chain links TRBV20-1 to TRBJ1-5; TRBD1 is a possible D gene (5 bases). This CDR3 contains 13 residues. V shed 1 base and J shed 6 bases, with 10 bases lying between them. Per germline, CDR1 DFQATT and CDR2 SNEGSKA (reference sequence). The CDR3 region has the DNA TGCAGTGCTAGAGTTCAGGGTAGTCAGCCCCAGCATTTT. Translation gives CSARVQGSQPQHF.

This clonotype showed up many times. This chain uses TRBV7-9 with TRBJ2-1; a possible D gene is TRBD1 (5 bases). Germline values: CDR1 SEHNR, CDR2 FQNEAQ (reference sequence). This CDR3 contains 15 residues. Trimming cost V 4 bases and J 9 bases, with 19 bases left between them. The CDR3 reads CASSSNDNRGGEQFF. The CDR3 DNA is TGTGCCAGCAGCTCAAATGACAATAGGGGTGGTGAGCAGTTCTTC.

This clonotype was found many times. The chain uses TRBV7-9 and TRBJ2-5, with D uncertain. CDR3 length: 14 residues. Germline V gene lookup returns CDR1 SEHNR and CDR2 FQNEAQ (reference sequence). Trimming shortened V by 1 base and J by 7 bases, and 13 bases separated the two germline ends. The CDR3 protein is CASSLVPGKRTQYF. The CDR3, as DNA: TGTGCCAGCAGCTTAGTACCTGGGAAGAGGACCCAGTACTTC.

This clonotype was seen at least ten times. J is TRBJ2-1 and V is TRBV11-2, with a possible D match to TRBD2 (6 bases). Germline CDR1 is SGHAT and CDR2 is FQNNGV. Trimming stripped 0 bases from V and 9 bases from J, with 15 bases between. This CDR3 comprises 15 residues. The chain's CDR3 is CASSLESGGWIEQFF. In DNA form, the CDR3 reads TGTGCCAGCAGCTTAGAGAGTGGGGGGTGGATTGAGCAGTTCTTC.

This clonotype was seen a few times. The rearrangement links TRBV19 to TRBJ2-1; 12 bases fit TRBD1. The CDR3 is 16 amino acids. Germline V CDR1 and CDR2: LNHDA, SQIVND (reference sequence). V lost 3 bases, J lost 8 bases, and 8 bases stayed unmatched. CDR3 DNA: TGTGCCAGTAGTATCCGATCGGGACAGGGGGCCGATGAGCAGTTCTTC. Protein sequence: CASSIRSGQGADEQFF.

The chain combines TRBV19 with TRBJ2-7, with D possibly being TRBD2 (6 bases). Trimming removed 4 bases at V and 0 bases at J, with 10 bases between. The CDR3 has 14 amino acids. Germline V gene data show CDR1 as LNHDA and CDR2 as SQIVND (reference sequence). The CDR3 sequence is CASSTSALSYEQYF. The CDR3 DNA reads TGTGCCAGTAGTACTAGCGCCCTCTCCTACGAGCAGTACTTC.

This clonotype was counted only a few times. The chain couples TRBV28 to TRBJ2-3, with D possibly called TRBD1 or TRBD2 (7 bases each). The V end lost 4 bases, the J end lost 2 bases, and 19 bases lay between the germline ends. The CDR3 sequence is 17 residues long. Germline V lookup: CDR1 MDHEN, CDR2 SYDVKM. CDR3 in amino acids: CASSSLRGRGPTDTQYF. Here the CDR3 DNA reads TGTGCCAGCAGTTCCCTGAGGGGGCGGGGGCCCACAGATACGCAGTATTTT.

This clonotype has a handful of counts. V and J are TRBV12-3 or TRBV12-4 and TRBJ1-1, with D unresolved. This CDR3 contains 13 residues. V was trimmed by 4 bases and J by 9 bases, leaving 15 bases between them. The CDR3, as DNA: TGTGCCAGCAGTTCTCAGAACACGCTCAAAGCTTTCTTT. Amino acid sequence: CASSSQNTLKAFF.

This chain connects TRBV29-1 to TRBJ1-4; 7 nucleotides line up with TRBD1. Germline trimming cut 4 bases from V and 7 bases from J; bases unmatched to any gene: 12. The germline gives CDR1 SQVTM, CDR2 ANQGSEA. The CDR3 is 15 amino acids. The CDR3 DNA reads as TGCAGCGTTGGGATCGGGGGCAGGGGGGGTGAAAAACTGTTTTTT. It is translated as CSVGIGGRGGEKLFF.

J is TRBJ2-5 and V is TRBV19; perhaps TRBD1 as D (6 bases). Germline V gene lookup returns CDR1 LNHDA and CDR2 SQIVND (reference sequence). Trimming cost V 5 bases and J 3 bases, with 13 bases left between them. The CDR3 spans 14 residues. Here the CDR3 reads CASSLQGSKETQYF. CDR3 nucleotide sequence: TGTGCCAGTAGTTTACAGGGTTCGAAAGAGACCCAGTACTTC.

The CDR3 sequence is CSASPPGEGRGYTF. The CDR3, as DNA: TGCAGTGCTAGCCCCCCAGGGGAAGGTCGTGGCTACACCTTC. The chain has TRBV20-1 and TRBJ1-2, with a weak D call TRBD1 (6 bases). CDR3 length equals 14 residues. Germline loops: CDR1 DFQATT, CDR2 SNEGSKA (reference sequence). The ends were cut back, 3 bases at V and 7 bases at J, with 18 bases in the middle.

Many counts were recorded for this clonotype. V gene TRBV7-2 combines with J gene TRBJ2-6; tentative D call: TRBD1 (6 bases). Germline CDR1 and CDR2: SGHTA and FQGNSA. The CDR3 totals 15 residues. V was trimmed by 3 bases and J by 4 bases, leaving 10 bases between them. CDR3 nucleotide sequence: TGTGCCAGCAGCTTCAGGGGCTACGGGGCCAACGTCCTGACTTTC. Amino acids: CASSFRGYGANVLTF.

This clonotype occurred a few times. The chain employs TRBV6-2 or TRBV6-3 and TRBJ2-7; 7 nucleotides align to TRBD1. J lost 11 bases, V lost 2 bases, and 6 bases had no gene match. The germline V gene encodes CDR1 MNHEY and CDR2 SVGEGT. The CDR3 covers 12 residues. The CDR3 protein is CASSYGDRAKYF. In nucleotides, the CDR3 is TGTGCCAGCAGTTACGGAGACAGGGCTAAGTACTTC.

This clonotype was recorded many times. The J gene is TRBJ1-2, the V gene TRBV28, with D perhaps matching TRBD1 (6 bases). Trimming removed 5 bases from V and 8 bases from J, with 21 bases in between. The CDR3 consists of 15 residues. Germline values: CDR1 MDHEN, CDR2 SYDVKM. CDR3 region: CASSPLSGAVEGYTF. The CDR3 bases are TGTGCCAGCAGTCCCCTCTCGGGGGCGGTTGAGGGCTACACCTTC.

This clonotype was seen a few times. The chain employs TRBV6-5 and TRBJ2-7; unclear D gene. The V and J ends lost 6 bases and 6 bases respectively, with 18 bases between them. Germline CDR1 reads MNHEY; CDR2 reads SVGAGI. The CDR3 covers 14 residues. The chain's CDR3 is CASSSGPEYSEQYF. CDR3 DNA sequence: TGTGCCAGCAGCTCCGGACCCGAATACTCCGAGCAGTACTTC.